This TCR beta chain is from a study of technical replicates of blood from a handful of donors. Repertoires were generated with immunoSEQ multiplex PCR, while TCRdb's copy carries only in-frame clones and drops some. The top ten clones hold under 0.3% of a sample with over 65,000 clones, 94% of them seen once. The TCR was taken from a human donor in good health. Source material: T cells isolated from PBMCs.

The CDR3 DNA sequence: TGTGCCAGTAGTTCTCGCCAGTCTGGGGCCAACGTCCTGACTTTC. This sequence encodes CASSSRQSGANVLTF. This sequence joins TRBV19 and TRBJ2-6; D gene ambiguous. Trimming cost V 5 bases and J 1 base, with 9 bases left between them. The V gene's germline CDR1 is LNHDA and CDR2 SQIVND (reference sequence). There are 15 residues in the CDR3.